The clone carrying this T cell receptor beta chain has only a few counts. CDR3 length: 19 amino acids. Germline assignment: CDR1 SGHVS and CDR2 FNYEAQ. V lost 5 bases, J lost 0 bases, and 10 bases stayed unmatched. The data derive from a study of T-cell memory formation after mild COVID-19. At the level of the study: Largely, the TCR clusters proved donor specific.

TCRdb reprocessed the 5' RACE reads via MiXCR and lists one record per CDR3 protein. The sample lists under 200,000 distinct CDR3 sequences; around a third were seen once. The genes are TRBV7-6 and TRBJ2-4; 13 bases agree with TRBD2. The TCR comes from an adult woman who had mild COVID-19 (a few samples of this study predate the infection). Cell type and time point are not known. The sample taken for sequencing was PBMCs or a T cell subset sorted from them (not recorded which). The CDR3 coding sequence is TGTGCCAGCAGCCCCGGACTAGCGGGGGTAGGACTAGCCAAAAACATTCAGTACTTC. As protein: CASSPGLAGVGLAKNIQYF.